This T cell receptor beta chain was profiled in a study of cytomegalovirus exposure and HLA in healthy donors. Study conclusions and caveats: Testing in vitro showed a few CMV-associated chains specific for CMV antigens.

As concerns this clone: Its antigen is unidentified.

Assay: immunoSEQ multiplex PCR; the TCRdb copy retains only in-frame clones and omits some. Of some 120,000 clones in the sample, around 94% were seen once. CDR1 SNHLY and CDR2 FYNNEI come from the germline V gene. The trim removed 7 bases at V and 0 bases at J, leaving 7 bases unmatched. The CDR3 is 15 residues long. Sequences were obtained from PBMCs. This sequence joins TRBV2 and TRBJ1-1; 8 nucleotides line up with TRBD1. This TCR came from a woman under 30 in good health and CMV-seronegative. CDR3 in amino acids: CASKNRGGMNTEAFF. The CDR3 coding sequence is TGTGCCAGCAAAAACAGGGGGGGTATGAACACTGAAGCTTTCTTT.